One sample yielded the 13 T cell receptor beta chains listed below, sequenced in a study of cytomegalovirus exposure and HLA in healthy donors. PCR was performed using 60 Vbeta and 13 Jbeta primers. Libraries were prepared by immunoSEQ multiplex PCR; TCRdb keeps only in-frame clonotypes and omits some of them. The table has 210,000 or so clones, roughly four fifths seen once; the top ten hold about 0.6%. Sequencing was done on a sample of PBMCs. Receptor source: a woman aged 40-49 years in good health and CMV-seronegative.

The chain uses TRBV5-6 and TRBJ1-1; unclear D gene. The CDR3 extends over 16 amino acids. Germline CDR1 and CDR2: SGHDT and YYEEEE. V was trimmed by 2 bases and J by 0 bases, leaving 14 bases between them. CDR3 sequence: CASSFRTVAMNTEAFF. The CDR3 DNA follows: TGTGCCAGCAGCTTTAGAACCGTCGCGATGAACACTGAAGCTTTCTTT.

CDR3 in amino acids: CASSSGQGIPLEQYF. DNA for the CDR3: TGTGCCAGCAGTTCCGGACAGGGCATCCCCCTGGAGCAGTACTTC. V is TRBV27 and J is TRBJ2-7, with 8 bases identical to TRBD1. Trimming took 4 bases from V and 7 from J; bases not matched to a gene: 12. Germline lookup yields CDR1 MNHEY and CDR2 SMNVEV (reference sequence). The CDR3 spans 15 residues.

The chain recombines TRBV29-1 with TRBJ2-2, with no clear D. The CDR3 spans 13 residues. Per the germline V gene, CDR1 is SQVTM and CDR2 is ANQGSEA. V was shortened by 6 bases and J by 3 bases, with 11 bases between the two germline ends. CDR3 nucleotide sequence: TGCAGCGTCGCCCTACCTTACACCGGGGAGCTGTTTTTT. Protein: CSVALPYTGELFF.

The count of this clone is one. The rearrangement joins TRBV19 to TRBJ2-7, with D unclear. Trimming stripped 3 bases from V and 2 bases from J, with 8 bases between. The CDR3 contains 13 residues. Germline V gene data show CDR1 as LNHDA and CDR2 as SQIVND (reference sequence). The CDR3 region is CASSIAPTYEQYF. For the CDR3, the DNA is TGTGCCAGTAGTATCGCGCCCACCTACGAGCAGTACTTC. The whole variable domain, remainder taken from reference TRBV19 and TRBJ2-7, is DGGITQSPKYLFRKEGQNVTLSCEQNLNHDAMYWYRQDPGQGLRLIYYSQIVNDFQKGDIAEGYSVSREKKESFPLTVTSAQKNPTAFYLCASSIAPTYEQYFGPGTRLTVT.

J is TRBJ2-5 and V is TRBV5-4, with 16 bases lining up with TRBD2. The V gene's germline CDR1 is SGHNT and CDR2 YYREEE (reference sequence). The trim removed 3 bases at V and 4 bases at J, leaving 9 bases unmatched. CDR3 size: 18 residues. In DNA, the CDR3 is TGTGCCAGCAGCTCCCCGGGACTAGCGGGGGGGCTAGGAGAGACCCAGTACTTC. Its translation: CASSSPGLAGGLGETQYF.

The rearrangement uses TRBV6-6 and TRBJ1-2, with 8 bases identical to TRBD1. The germline CDR1 and CDR2 sequences are MNHNY and SVGAGI (reference sequence). Germline trimming cut 5 bases from V and 8 bases from J; bases unmatched to any gene: 16. The CDR3 length is 16 residues. The CDR3 reads CASSLPGSGGARGYTF. The CDR3 nucleotides read TGTGCCAGCAGTCTTCCCGGCTCAGGGGGCGCACGGGGCTACACCTTC.

The chain recombines TRBV7-2 with TRBJ2-2, with TRBD2 as a possible D gene (7 bases). The CDR3 runs to 16 residues. Germline CDR1 is SGHTA and CDR2 is FQGNSA. V was shortened by 5 bases and J by 5 bases, with 18 bases between the two germline ends. CDR3 nucleotides: TGTGCCAGCAGCCCACCCCCAGGGGAGGGGACCGGGGAGCTGTTTTTT. Translated, it gives CASSPPPGEGTGELFF.

The chain recombines TRBV29-1 with TRBJ1-5, with 11 positions matching TRBD1. Trimming removed 1 base from V and 7 bases from J; junction bases left unmatched: 3. This CDR3 region has 14 residues. Germline V gives CDR1 SQVTM, CDR2 ANQGSEA. The CDR3 coding sequence is TGCAGCGTTGAAGGGACAGGGGGCGGGCAGCCCCAGCATTTT. Its protein is CSVEGTGGGQPQHF.

The chain couples TRBV7-2 to TRBJ2-7; no reliable D call. Germline CDR1 is SGHTA and CDR2 is FQGNSA. V lost 2 bases, J lost 6 bases, and 14 bases lay in between. There are 14 residues in the CDR3. The CDR3 DNA follows: TGTGCCAGCAGCTTAAAATCGGCGGTGGGCGAGCAGTACTTC. Protein product: CASSLKSAVGEQYF.

The genes are TRBV7-9 and TRBJ2-1, with 12 bases matching TRBD2. Germline V gene lookup returns CDR1 SEHNR and CDR2 FQNEAQ (reference sequence). This CDR3 region has 16 residues. Germline trimming cut 4 bases from V and 7 bases from J; bases unmatched to any gene: 8. The CDR3 spells CASSSLAGGLQNEQFF. CDR3 in DNA: TGTGCCAGCAGCTCCCTAGCGGGGGGGCTGCAGAATGAGCAGTTCTTC.

The V call is TRBV28, the J call TRBJ1-5; D gene ambiguous. Trimming removed 3 bases at V and 1 base at J, with 7 bases between. This CDR3 has 14 residues. In germline, CDR1 is MDHEN, CDR2 SYDVKM. The CDR3 bases are TGTGCCAGCAGTTTGAGTTGGAGCAATCAGCCCCAGCATTTT. Its translation: CASSLSWSNQPQHF. The full variable domain, in which reference TRBV28 and TRBJ1-5 provide the parts outside the CDR3, is DVKVTQSSRYLVKRTGEKVFLECVQDMDHENMFWYRQDPGLGLRLIYFSYDVKMKEKGDIPEGYSVSREKKERFSLILESASTNQTSMYLCASSLSWSNQPQHFGDGTRLSIL.

V and J are TRBV25-1 and TRBJ2-1, with 7 bases fitting TRBD2. The CDR3 runs 12 residues. CDR1 and CDR2 from the germline V gene are MGHDK and SYGVNS. This CDR3 reads CPRGEGHLEQFF. The CDR3 DNA reads as TGTCCCCGGGGGGAGGGCCACCTCGAGCAGTTCTTC.

The chain couples TRBV25-1 to TRBJ2-1; D ambiguous. This CDR3 has 13 amino acids. V was shortened by 7 bases and J by 7 bases, with 14 bases between the two germline ends. The germline CDR1 and CDR2 sequences are MGHDK and SYGVNS. The CDR3 nucleotides read TGTGCCAGCAACCAGGAAGTGGTGAATGAGCAGTTCTTC. This translates into CASNQEVVNEQFF.